The clone carrying this T cell receptor beta chain was detected many times. What it binds is not known. Every patient underwent thyroid surgery untreated. These data are taken from a study of metastatic and nonmetastatic thyroid tumors. Study as a whole: Repertoires of blood and of tissue (tumor or nodule) from malignant and benign thyroid patients were compared.

As originally analysed: Variation in CDR3 across clinicopathological groups served as the basis for constructing a distant-metastasis classifier in papillary thyroid cancer. TCRdb redid the clone calls on the PCR reads using MiXCR. V and J calls and clone size were set by TCRdb, not the authors. The sample lists 35,000 to 45,000 clones; roughly 20% were seen once. General study points: Reports indicated that malignant thyroid tumors showed significantly higher TCR beta diversity than benign nodules did, in blood and tumor.

CDR3 length: 15 amino acids. CDR1 is DFQATT, CDR2 SNEGSKA, per germline (reference sequence). With 3 bases clipped from V and 10 bases from J, the junction kept 11 bases outside the gene matches. This sequence originates from a female donor with papillary thyroid cancer or a benign thyroid nodule (not recorded which). Some clones in this sample may be carry-over from other donors' samples. Source material: blood. The chain recombines TRBV20-1 with TRBJ2-1; 11 nucleotides agree with TRBD2. As DNA, the CDR3 is TGCAGTGCTAGGGATCTAGCGGGGGGCGATTGGGAGCAGTTCTTC. Residues: CSARDLAGGDWEQFF.